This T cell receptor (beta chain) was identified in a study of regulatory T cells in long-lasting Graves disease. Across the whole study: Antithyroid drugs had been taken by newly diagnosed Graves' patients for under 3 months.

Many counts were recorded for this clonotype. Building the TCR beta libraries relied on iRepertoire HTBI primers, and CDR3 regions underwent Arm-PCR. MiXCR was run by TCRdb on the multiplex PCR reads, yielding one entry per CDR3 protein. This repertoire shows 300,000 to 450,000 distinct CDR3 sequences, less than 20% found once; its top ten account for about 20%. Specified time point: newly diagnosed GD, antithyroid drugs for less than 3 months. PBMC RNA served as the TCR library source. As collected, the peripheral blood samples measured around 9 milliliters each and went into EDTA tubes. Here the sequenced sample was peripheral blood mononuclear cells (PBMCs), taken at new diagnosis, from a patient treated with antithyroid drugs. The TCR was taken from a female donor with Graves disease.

CDR3 bases: TGTGCCAGCAGCGAACGGGGGTACAATGAGCAGTTCTTC. This codes for CASSERGYNEQFF. This chain links TRBV7-3 with TRBJ2-1, with a possible D match to TRBD2 (6 bases). The germline CDR1 and CDR2 sequences are SGHTA and FQGTGA. This CDR3 spans 13 amino acids. V was shortened by 5 bases and J by 4 bases, with 9 bases between the two germline ends.